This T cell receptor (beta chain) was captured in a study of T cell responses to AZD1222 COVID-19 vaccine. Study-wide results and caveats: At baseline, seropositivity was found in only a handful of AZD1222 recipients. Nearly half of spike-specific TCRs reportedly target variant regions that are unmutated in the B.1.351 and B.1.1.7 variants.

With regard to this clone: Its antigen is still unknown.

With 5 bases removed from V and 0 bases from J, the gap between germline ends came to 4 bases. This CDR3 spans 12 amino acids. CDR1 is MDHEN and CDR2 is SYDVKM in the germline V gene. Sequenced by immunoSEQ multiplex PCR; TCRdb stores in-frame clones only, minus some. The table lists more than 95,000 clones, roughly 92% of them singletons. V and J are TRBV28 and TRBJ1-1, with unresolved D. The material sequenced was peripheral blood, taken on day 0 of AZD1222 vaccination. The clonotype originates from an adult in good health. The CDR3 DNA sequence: TGTGCCAGCAGTCGGGTGAACACTGAAGCTTTCTTT. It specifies CASSRVNTEAFF.